Given below is one TCR beta chain in context. Its antigen is not identified. One end of the junction fails to match germline, which may point to a read error. The data belong to a study of cytomegalovirus exposure and HLA in healthy donors. The germline V gene encodes CDR1 SEHNR and CDR2 FQNEAQ (reference sequence). The CDR3 has 12 amino acids. Study-level findings and limits: Researchers catalogued about 160 TCR beta chains as cytomegalovirus-associated. Per published reports, the classifier diagnosed cytomegalovirus status with high specificity and sensitivity.

The study ran its PCR with 60 Vbeta and 13 Jbeta primers. Here immunoSEQ multiplex PCR was the method, and the copy in TCRdb shows in-frame clones only, minus some. The table records about 100,000 clones, around 85% of them present only once. This clonotype originated in a man aged 25-40 years in good health and CMV-seronegative. The rearrangement uses TRBV7-9 and TRBJ2-1; a weak D match, TRBD1 (6 bases). Sequencing was carried out using PBMCs. The CDR3 loop is CASSRRDNEQFF. CDR3 nucleotides: TGTGCCAGCAGCCGCAGGGACAACGAGCAGTTCTTC.